This T cell receptor (beta chain) was recovered during a study of identical twins. Trimming removed 3 bases at V and 0 bases at J, with 15 bases between. This CDR3 region has 16 residues. From germline, CDR1 is SGHKS and CDR2 YYEKEE (reference sequence). A few counts support this clonotype. TCRdb reanalysed the 5' RACE reads using MiXCR and keeps one entry per CDR3 protein. In the table there are under 900,000 distinct CDR3 sequences, around an eighth of which are singletons. This same sample was also taken into another study, of yellow fever vaccine responses in identical twins. That investigation notes: The T cell response to vaccination in identical twins was reportedly partly convergent and partly personalized.

This receptor was obtained from a woman aged 18-35 years in good health. The chain has TRBV5-5 and TRBJ1-1, with D perhaps TRBD1 (5 bases). Source material: PBMCs. CDR3 in amino acids: CASSWTPSTMNTEAFF. CDR3 nucleotides: TGTGCCAGCAGCTGGACACCTAGTACCATGAACACTGAAGCTTTCTTT.